Listed here are 3 T cell receptor beta chains from one sample, sequenced in a study of shared clonotypes between healthy human individuals. Naive CD8 cells were CD45RO-negative, positively selected for CCR7, excluding terminally differentiated effector memory CD45RA+ cells. Only in-frame clones appear in the TCRdb table, and some are missing; sequencing was by immunoSEQ multiplex PCR. This sample has nearly 2 million clones, with about 95% found just once. Sample: naive CD8+ T cells sorted from blood. These receptors were obtained from a man between 18 and 35 years old in good health.

The chain recombines TRBV25-1 with TRBJ1-2; D may be TRBD1 (5 bases). CDR3 length: 15 residues. CDR1 is MGHDK, CDR2 SYGVNS, per germline. The V gene lost 3 bases and the J gene lost 1 base, with 12 bases spanning the gap. The DNA for the CDR3 is TGTGCCAGCAGTGACCCCCAGGGTTATAACTATGGCTACACCTTC. It translates to CASSDPQGYNYGYTF.

The gene calls are TRBV27 and TRBJ2-3, with TRBD1 identical over 10 bases. With 0 bases clipped from V and 4 bases from J, the junction kept 7 bases outside the gene matches. CDR1 is MNHEY and CDR2 is SMNVEV in the germline V gene (reference sequence). The CDR3 has 17 amino acids. As DNA, the CDR3 is TGTGCCAGCAGTTTATCTTCAGGGACAGGGGCATCAGATACGCAGTATTTT. It specifies CASSLSSGTGASDTQYF.

The V call is TRBV19, the J call TRBJ1-3; D might be TRBD1 (5 bases). Between the trimmed V and J ends, which lost 2 bases and 2 bases, there was a span of 16 bases. Germline values: CDR1 LNHDA, CDR2 SQIVND (reference sequence). The CDR3 runs 17 residues. CDR3 sequence reads: CASSITLGPYTGNTIYF. CDR3 coding DNA: TGTGCCAGTAGTATAACCCTGGGGCCTTATACTGGAAACACCATATATTTT. Combining the CDR3 with reference TRBV19 and TRBJ1-3 gives the whole variable domain DGGITQSPKYLFRKEGQNVTLSCEQNLNHDAMYWYRQDPGQGLRLIYYSQIVNDFQKGDIAEGYSVSREKKESFPLTVTSAQKNPTAFYLCASSITLGPYTGNTIYFGEGSWLTVV.